This T cell receptor beta chain was recovered during a study of CD8+ T cells in alopecia areata. Study findings and constraints: Expanded CD8+ clones among the top 100, and scalp clonality, were significantly decreased by tofacitinib.

As for treatment: oral pan-JAK inhibitor, 5-10 mg twice daily. V was cut by 0 bases and J by 1 base, with 15 bases left in between. This CDR3 contains 17 residues. CDR1 and CDR2 (germline): GTSNPN, SVGIG (reference sequence). As regards this clone: No antigen is known for it.

It was cDNA, reverse transcribed from extracted RNA, that served as the sequencing template. Clones were sequenced by immunoSEQ multiplex PCR, and TCRdb holds only the in-frame ones, with some missing. The table lists 150,000 to 200,000 clones, roughly 65% of them singletons. The source of this sequence is a human donor with alopecia areata. The sample consisted of CD4+ T cells sorted from blood, taken at week 4, from a patient treated with tofacitinib. This chain uses TRBV30 with TRBJ2-2, with D possibly TRBD1 on 5 matching bases. CDR3 bases: TGTGCCTGGAGTGTATACCAGGGAAGTTTGAACACCGGGGAGCTGTTTTTT. Its protein product is CAWSVYQGSLNTGELFF.